This TCR beta chain was observed in a study of control samples from healthy donors and cancer patients. The table came from immunoSEQ multiplex PCR; TCRdb's copy has only in-frame clones and leaves some out. The top ten hold about 20% of the sample, which has about 48,000 clones, approximately 93% seen once. This clone was seen more than once but under ten times. Germline CDR1 and CDR2: SGHVS and FNYEAQ. V was clipped by 5 bases and J by 3 bases, with 13 bases between them. The CDR3 has 14 amino acids. The V call is TRBV7-6, the J call TRBJ2-5, with D possibly matching TRBD1 (8 bases). Specimen: PBMCs. This TCR derives from a woman aged 45-60 years with head and neck cancer. In DNA, the CDR3 is TGTGCCAGCAGCGGAACAGGGGGGGAAGAGACCCAGTACTTC. Its translation is CASSGTGGEETQYF.